This is a list of T cell receptor beta chains from one sample in a study of CD8 T cells in ankylosing spondylitis. MiXCR, run by TCRdb on the 5' RACE reads, gives a single entry per CDR3 protein. The top ten hold about 16% of the sample, which has fewer than 500,000 distinct CDR3 sequences, under 25% seen once. The sequenced sample was blood, either unsorted or a sorted T cell fraction (not recorded which). All receptors come from a male donor with ankylosing spondylitis. Each CDR3 is given with its conserved first and last residue. Each record gives: D gene, J gene, V gene, CDR3 length, clone size, CDR3 protein, CDR3 DNA. A D gene is named only where the DNA matches it firmly. Rows give clone size only sometimes, using once, few, many, or a class for an expanded clone.

D gene: .
J gene: TRBJ2-7
V gene: TRBV7-2
CDR3 length: 16
clone size: few
CDR3 protein: CASSLASSDISYEQYF
CDR3 DNA: TGTGCCAGCAGCTTAGCGTCCAGCGACATCTCCTACGAGCAGTACTTC

D gene: .
J gene: TRBJ1-1
V gene: TRBV12-3/TRBV12-4
CDR3 length: 14
clone size: few
CDR3 protein: CASTPFLKYTEAFF
CDR3 DNA: TGTGCCAGCACTCCGTTTTTGAAGTACACTGAAGCTTTCTTT

D gene: TRBD2
J gene: TRBJ2-1
V gene: TRBV24-1
CDR3 length: 16
clone size: .
CDR3 protein: CATSDSGLARKNEQFF
CDR3 DNA: TGTGCCACCAGTGATTCGGGACTAGCAAGAAAGAATGAGCAGTTCTTC

D gene: TRBD2
J gene: TRBJ2-1
V gene: TRBV7-6
CDR3 length: 18
clone size: few
CDR3 protein: CASSLNFFAGVIGNEQFF
CDR3 DNA: TGTGCCAGCAGCTTGAATTTTTTTGCGGGAGTAATCGGGAATGAGCAGTTCTTC

D gene: .
J gene: TRBJ2-1
V gene: TRBV6-4
CDR3 length: 14
clone size: .
CDR3 protein: CASSDSGVHNEQFF
CDR3 DNA: TGTGCCAGCAGTGACTCGGGGGTCCACAATGAGCAGTTCTTC

D gene: .
J gene: TRBJ1-2
V gene: TRBV7-9
CDR3 length: 15
clone size: .
CDR3 protein: CASSLGATDYWGYTF
CDR3 DNA: TGTGCCAGCAGCTTAGGGGCCACCGACTACTGGGGCTACACCTTC

D gene: .
J gene: TRBJ2-4
V gene: TRBV5-1
CDR3 length: 15
clone size: .
CDR3 protein: CASSLEGLGKNIQYF
CDR3 DNA: TGCGCCAGCAGCTTGGAAGGTTTGGGCAAAAACATTCAGTACTTC

D gene: .
J gene: TRBJ2-1
V gene: TRBV18
CDR3 length: 14
clone size: .
CDR3 protein: CASSPPSQANEQFF
CDR3 DNA: TGTGCCAGCTCACCCCCCTCGCAAGCCAATGAGCAGTTCTTC

D gene: TRBD1
J gene: TRBJ2-1
V gene: TRBV24-1
CDR3 length: 12
clone size: few
CDR3 protein: CATSEPDRAQFF
CDR3 DNA: TGTGCCACCAGTGAACCGGACAGGGCGCAGTTCTTC

D gene: .
J gene: TRBJ2-3
V gene: TRBV20-1
CDR3 length: 14
clone size: few
CDR3 protein: CSARDLFRGQTQYF
CDR3 DNA: TGCAGTGCTAGAGACTTATTCCGGGGGCAGACGCAGTATTTT

D gene: .
J gene: TRBJ2-2
V gene: TRBV18
CDR3 length: 13
clone size: many
CDR3 protein: CASSPRETGELFF
CDR3 DNA: TGTGCCAGCTCACCGAGGGAGACCGGGGAGCTGTTTTTT

D gene: TRBD2
J gene: TRBJ2-7
V gene: TRBV7-3
CDR3 length: 14
clone size: .
CDR3 protein: CASSKLASSYEQYF
CDR3 DNA: TGTGCCAGCAGCAAACTAGCGTCCTCCTACGAGCAGTACTTC

D gene: .
J gene: TRBJ1-6
V gene: TRBV18
CDR3 length: 13
clone size: .
CDR3 protein: CASSPSYNSPLHF
CDR3 DNA: TGTGCCAGCTCACCTTCCTATAATTCACCCCTCCACTTT

D gene: .
J gene: TRBJ2-7
V gene: TRBV20-1
CDR3 length: 17
clone size: .
CDR3 protein: CSARAPVGGAASYEQYF
CDR3 DNA: TGCAGTGCTAGGGCTCCCGTCGGGGGAGCGGCCTCCTACGAGCAGTACTTC

D gene: TRBD2
J gene: TRBJ2-3
V gene: TRBV20-1
CDR3 length: 15
clone size: .
CDR3 protein: CSASPTSGGTDTQYF
CDR3 DNA: TGCAGTGCTAGCCCGACTAGCGGGGGCACAGATACGCAGTATTTT

D gene: .
J gene: TRBJ2-7
V gene: TRBV6-2/TRBV6-3
CDR3 length: 13
clone size: few
CDR3 protein: CASRDINSYEQYF
CDR3 DNA: TGTGCCAGCAGAGACATAAACTCCTACGAGCAGTACTTC

D gene: .
J gene: TRBJ1-5
V gene: TRBV2
CDR3 length: 13
clone size: .
CDR3 protein: CASSGSGNQPQHF
CDR3 DNA: TGTGCCAGCAGTGGGTCAGGCAATCAGCCCCAGCATTTT

D gene: TRBD1
J gene: TRBJ2-2
V gene: TRBV6-2/TRBV6-3
CDR3 length: 15
clone size: .
CDR3 protein: CASSRTGRPTGELFF
CDR3 DNA: TGTGCCAGCAGTAGGACAGGGCGACCCACCGGGGAGCTGTTTTTT

D gene: TRBD1
J gene: TRBJ2-5
V gene: TRBV5-1
CDR3 length: 15
clone size: .
CDR3 protein: CASSPRTGGLETQYF
CDR3 DNA: TGCGCCAGCAGCCCCAGGACAGGGGGCTTGGAGACCCAGTACTTC

D gene: .
J gene: TRBJ2-3
V gene: TRBV7-2
CDR3 length: 12
clone size: .
CDR3 protein: CASSPYLDTQYF
CDR3 DNA: TGTGCCAGCAGCCCTTATTTGGATACGCAGTATTTT

D gene: TRBD1
J gene: TRBJ2-7
V gene: TRBV5-1
CDR3 length: 13
clone size: few
CDR3 protein: CASSPGQGHEQYF
CDR3 DNA: TGCGCCAGCAGCCCTGGACAGGGCCACGAGCAGTACTTC

D gene: .
J gene: TRBJ1-4
V gene: TRBV4-2
CDR3 length: 15
clone size: many
CDR3 protein: CASRAKPAYNEKLFF
CDR3 DNA: TGTGCCAGCAGAGCCAAGCCCGCATATAATGAAAAACTGTTTTTT

D gene: .
J gene: TRBJ2-1
V gene: TRBV20-1
CDR3 length: 11
clone size: .
CDR3 protein: CSAASENEQFF
CDR3 DNA: TGCAGTGCCGCCTCTGAGAATGAGCAGTTCTTC

D gene: TRBD1
J gene: TRBJ2-7
V gene: TRBV4-3
CDR3 length: 15
clone size: few
CDR3 protein: CASSQRTGVTYEQYF
CDR3 DNA: TGCGCCAGCAGCCAACGGACAGGGGTTACCTACGAGCAGTACTTC

D gene: TRBD1
J gene: TRBJ2-5
V gene: TRBV5-8
CDR3 length: 15
clone size: .
CDR3 protein: CASTRQGRIQETQYF
CDR3 DNA: TGTGCCAGCACGCGACAGGGGCGCATCCAAGAGACCCAGTACTTC

D gene: .
J gene: TRBJ1-1
V gene: TRBV5-1
CDR3 length: 12
clone size: few
CDR3 protein: CASSFNGREAFF
CDR3 DNA: TGCGCCAGCAGCTTCAATGGGCGTGAAGCTTTCTTT

D gene: .
J gene: TRBJ2-3
V gene: TRBV21-1
CDR3 length: 14
clone size: few
CDR3 protein: CASRSRGRTDTQYF
CDR3 DNA: TGTGCCAGCAGAAGCAGGGGCAGGACAGATACGCAGTATTTT

D gene: .
J gene: TRBJ1-2
V gene: TRBV7-9
CDR3 length: 13
clone size: .
CDR3 protein: CASSPSGSYGYTF
CDR3 DNA: TGTGCCAGCAGCCCCTCGGGGAGCTATGGCTACACCTTC

D gene: TRBD1
J gene: TRBJ2-7
V gene: TRBV7-2
CDR3 length: 16
clone size: .
CDR3 protein: CASSQGQGAIGYEQYF
CDR3 DNA: TGTGCCAGCAGCCAGGGACAGGGGGCAATTGGGTACGAGCAGTACTTC

D gene: .
J gene: TRBJ2-2
V gene: TRBV7-3
CDR3 length: 12
clone size: few
CDR3 protein: CASSPRVGELFF
CDR3 DNA: TGTGCCAGCAGCCCCAGAGTCGGGGAGCTGTTTTTT

D gene: TRBD2
J gene: TRBJ2-3
V gene: TRBV11-3
CDR3 length: 17
clone size: .
CDR3 protein: CASSLEGTSMSTDTQYF
CDR3 DNA: TGTGCCAGCAGCTTAGAAGGGACTAGCATGAGCACAGATACGCAGTATTTT

D gene: .
J gene: TRBJ1-6
V gene: TRBV7-7
CDR3 length: 14
clone size: .
CDR3 protein: CASSQTRDGSPLHF
CDR3 DNA: TGTGCTAGCAGCCAAACCAGGGATGGTTCACCCCTCCACTTT

D gene: TRBD1
J gene: TRBJ2-2
V gene: TRBV7-3
CDR3 length: 15
clone size: few
CDR3 protein: CASSLVGRQGRELFF
CDR3 DNA: TGTGCCAGCAGCTTGGTGGGGAGACAGGGACGGGAGCTGTTTTTT

D gene: .
J gene: TRBJ1-1
V gene: TRBV3-1
CDR3 length: 13
clone size: .
CDR3 protein: CASSHRSNTEAFF
CDR3 DNA: TGTGCCAGCAGCCATAGGAGCAACACTGAAGCTTTCTTT

D gene: .
J gene: TRBJ2-5
V gene: TRBV7-9
CDR3 length: 13
clone size: few
CDR3 protein: CAITTGFSETQYF
CDR3 DNA: TGTGCCATCACCACCGGTTTTTCGGAGACCCAGTACTTC

D gene: TRBD1
J gene: TRBJ2-7
V gene: TRBV2
CDR3 length: 14
clone size: .
CDR3 protein: CASNDRVNSYEQYF
CDR3 DNA: TGTGCCAGCAACGACAGGGTGAACTCCTACGAGCAGTACTTC

D gene: TRBD2
J gene: TRBJ2-1
V gene: TRBV3-1
CDR3 length: 16
clone size: .
CDR3 protein: CASSQALAQFYNEQFF
CDR3 DNA: TGTGCCAGCAGCCAAGCACTAGCGCAATTCTACAATGAGCAGTTCTTC

D gene: .
J gene: TRBJ1-4
V gene: TRBV5-1
CDR3 length: 15
clone size: .
CDR3 protein: CASSFGEGLNEKLFF
CDR3 DNA: TGCGCCAGCAGCTTTGGTGAAGGTCTTAATGAAAAACTGTTTTTT

D gene: .
J gene: TRBJ2-7
V gene: TRBV28
CDR3 length: 11
clone size: many
CDR3 protein: CATSTLREQYF
CDR3 DNA: TGTGCCACCTCGACGCTTAGAGAGCAGTACTTC

D gene: .
J gene: TRBJ1-2
V gene: TRBV12-3/TRBV12-4
CDR3 length: 16
clone size: few
CDR3 protein: CANVPLDSSISHGYTF
CDR3 DNA: TGTGCCAACGTCCCTCTAGACAGTTCGATAAGTCATGGCTACACCTTC

D gene: .
J gene: TRBJ2-5
V gene: TRBV24-1
CDR3 length: 13
clone size: once
CDR3 protein: CATSEPAQETQYF
CDR3 DNA: TGTGCCACCAGTGAACCAGCACAAGAGACCCAGTACTTC

D gene: .
J gene: TRBJ2-5
V gene: TRBV12-3/TRBV12-4
CDR3 length: 13
clone size: .
CDR3 protein: CASRVQEEETQYF
CDR3 DNA: TGTGCCAGCAGAGTACAGGAGGAGGAGACCCAGTACTTC

D gene: .
J gene: TRBJ1-6
V gene: TRBV20-1
CDR3 length: 15
clone size: few
CDR3 protein: CSALGEAAYNSPLHF
CDR3 DNA: TGCAGTGCGTTAGGAGAAGCTGCGTATAATTCACCCCTCCACTTT

D gene: TRBD2
J gene: TRBJ2-1
V gene: TRBV11-2
CDR3 length: 14
clone size: .
CDR3 protein: CASSLGGGDNEQFF
CDR3 DNA: TGTGCCAGCAGCTTAGGGGGGGGTGACAATGAGCAGTTCTTC

D gene: .
J gene: TRBJ2-5
V gene: TRBV15
CDR3 length: 15
clone size: .
CDR3 protein: CATSGGLAFEETQYF
CDR3 DNA: TGTGCCACCAGCGGTGGTCTGGCTTTCGAAGAGACCCAGTACTTC

D gene: TRBD1
J gene: TRBJ1-4
V gene: TRBV5-1
CDR3 length: 15
clone size: .
CDR3 protein: CASSLERQGSEKLFF
CDR3 DNA: TGCGCCAGCAGCTTGGAGCGACAGGGATCCGAAAAACTGTTTTTT

D gene: TRBD1
J gene: TRBJ1-6
V gene: TRBV6-5
CDR3 length: 16
clone size: .
CDR3 protein: CASSYPRDRGNSPLHF
CDR3 DNA: TGTGCCAGCAGTTACCCTCGGGACAGGGGAAATTCACCCCTCCACTTT

D gene: .
J gene: TRBJ2-7
V gene: TRBV3-1
CDR3 length: 14
clone size: few
CDR3 protein: CASSQALGPYEQYF
CDR3 DNA: TGTGCCAGCAGCCAAGCCTTAGGGCCGTACGAGCAGTACTTC

D gene: .
J gene: TRBJ2-3
V gene: TRBV28
CDR3 length: 16
clone size: .
CDR3 protein: CASSYLDGGATDTQYF
CDR3 DNA: TGTGCCAGCAGTTACCTTGACGGGGGAGCGACAGATACGCAGTATTTT

D gene: TRBD1
J gene: TRBJ2-5
V gene: TRBV6-5
CDR3 length: 16
clone size: few
CDR3 protein: CASSSSLGTGGETQYF
CDR3 DNA: TGTGCCAGCAGTTCATCACTGGGGACAGGAGGAGAGACCCAGTACTTC

D gene: .
J gene: TRBJ2-6
V gene: TRBV4-1
CDR3 length: 18
clone size: .
CDR3 protein: CASSQGQLGFSGANVLTF
CDR3 DNA: TGCGCCAGCAGCCAAGGTCAGTTAGGTTTCTCTGGGGCCAACGTCCTGACTTTC

D gene: .
J gene: TRBJ1-3
V gene: TRBV10-1
CDR3 length: 13
clone size: few
CDR3 protein: CVGTDDSGNTIYF
CDR3 DNA: TGCGTCGGGACGGACGACTCTGGAAACACCATATATTTT

D gene: .
J gene: TRBJ2-7
V gene: TRBV25-1
CDR3 length: 15
clone size: few
CDR3 protein: CASSELRGYTNEQYF
CDR3 DNA: TGTGCCAGCAGTGAATTGAGGGGGTACACCAACGAGCAGTACTTC

D gene: TRBD1
J gene: TRBJ1-5
V gene: TRBV29-1
CDR3 length: 14
clone size: .
CDR3 protein: CSVGTGGSNQPQHF
CDR3 DNA: TGCAGCGTGGGGACAGGGGGGAGCAATCAGCCCCAGCATTTT

D gene: .
J gene: TRBJ1-5
V gene: TRBV6-4
CDR3 length: 13
clone size: .
CDR3 protein: CASSEGYNQPQHF
CDR3 DNA: TGTGCCAGCAGTGAAGGGTATAATCAGCCCCAGCATTTT